This T cell receptor beta chain derives from a study of blood T cells in healthy people across ages. There were healthy Caucasian individuals from Russia, aged roughly 6 to 95, serving as donors. A second PCR of 7 to 11 cycles used a sample-barcoded 5' primer and a J-beta primer mix. Via MiXCR, TCRdb re-called the 5' RACE reads, giving one row per CDR3 protein. Of about 1.8 million distinct CDR3 sequences listed, around 50% are singletons. The ends were cut back, 5 bases at V and 10 bases at J, with 14 bases in the middle. The CDR3 extends over 12 amino acids. Germline loops: CDR1 SGHTA, CDR2 FQGNSA. Sequencing was performed on blood. The sequence derives from a woman aged 40 to 50 in good health. The chain is built from TRBV7-2 and TRBJ1-1; tentative D call: TRBD1 (6 bases). This CDR3 reads CASSRDRRGAFF. The CDR3 DNA reads TGTGCCAGCAGCAGAGACAGGCGAGGAGCTTTCTTT.